Below, one T cell receptor (beta chain) is given with its context. Its cognate antigen has yet to be identified. No base-level quality is on record; no much larger clone is a single base apart. This specimen belongs to a study of CD8 T cells in Susac syndrome (dated by TCRdb to 2018 to 2020). About the full investigation: Of the Susac syndrome patients who were sequenced, roughly 6 had clinically active disease and eight were in clinical remission. At blood withdrawal, Susac syndrome patients were therapy-naive, treated with corticosteroids (with IVIg additionally given to some), or treated with IVIg alone. Repertoire sequencing was used to test whether CD8+ T cell activation and differentiation in Susac syndrome was antigen driven. General findings and caveats noted by the study authors: No clonal expansion was detected in the CD4+ T cell repertoire of Susac syndrome patients. The number of individuals in the TCR sequencing and HLA analysis was recognized as being relatively small.

High-throughput TCR beta sequencing profiled peripheral blood CD8+ and CD4+ T cells from healthy donors, Susac syndrome patients and multiple sclerosis patients. The Susac syndrome patients fulfilled recently defined diagnostic criteria for definite or probable disease. Bulk CD8+ and CD4+ T cells were purified by magnetic negative isolation, whereas CD8+ TEMRA cells were enriched by FACS. Blood was drawn into EDTA tubes, processed within 24 hours, and PBMCs were isolated by density gradient centrifugation. PBMCs intended for TCR sequencing were frozen in liquid nitrogen and were later thawed in a 37 degrees C water bath. A purity of at least 90% was achieved for sorted or isolated CD4+, CD8+ and CD8+ TEMRA cells. RNA was extracted using the RNeasy kit, and about 0.5 to 1 ug of the RNA was reverse transcribed with random hexamers. TCR beta CDR3 regions were amplified with the immunoSEQ multiplex PCR assay covering 54 Vbeta and 13 Jbeta segments. Bias from PCR amplification was corrected by using a synthetic template baseline for primer optimization and for computational correction. The authors processed their data as follows. Only productive sequences were kept, with reads annotated to V, D and J genes according to IMGT and analyzed in immunoSEQ Analyzer. Clonality was computed as one minus Shannon entropy normalized by log2 of the number of productive unique sequences. For each patient and control, public and private clones were evaluated among the 100 most prevalent clones. Clones were defined as Susac-specific if absent from the healthy and MS cohorts, from 900 to 1,300 published viral clones and from other ImmuneACCESS disease sequences. The raw public reads went through TCRdb reprocessing: fastp at Q25, MiXCR clone calling, in-frame beta chains kept. Identical CDR3 proteins give one entry, which carries the most common genes and DNA. None of the V and J calls come from the authors' own analysis; TCRdb made them. This sample gives hundreds of thousands of distinct CDR3 sequences in total; about 94% of them show up just once. The top ten hold 0.15% of the sample.

The CDR3 covers 16 residues, taking in both the cysteine and the phenylalanine. The sequence is cut down to CDR3 DNA, 48 bases in frame from base 1. V is cut back by 1 base and J by 5 bases, with 6 bases in the junction unmatched. The germline V gene sets CDR1 to LGHNA and CDR2 to YSLEER. The clonotype was recovered from a human donor with Susac syndrome. This chain joins TRBV4-3 to TRBJ2-5, with TRBD2 identical over 11 junction bases. Sequencing was done on a sample of CD4+ T cells from PBMCs. The sequence in DNA is TGCGCCAGCAGCCAAGGGGTGGGACTAGCGGCTGAGACCCAGTACTTC. This codes for CASSQGVGLAAETQYF.